Detailed here is one T cell receptor (beta chain). This record belongs to a study of blood T cells in healthy people across ages. The CDR3 loop spans 17 amino acids. After removal of 6 bases from V and 4 bases from J, the junction contained 13 bases not matched to a gene. A second PCR of about 7 to 12 cycles used a sample-barcoded 5' primer and a J-beta primer mix. One entry per CDR3 protein, called by TCRdb with MiXCR from the 5' RACE reads. The sample includes approximately 810,000 distinct CDR3 sequences, about 30% seen only once; the top ten take 17%. What was sequenced was blood. The J gene is TRBJ1-5, the V gene TRBV12-3 or TRBV12-4; 9 bases line up with TRBD1. The TCR comes from a woman at least 80 years old in good health. The CDR3 loop reads CASSYFSGTGLNQPQHF. CDR3 DNA: TGTGCCAGCAGCTACTTCTCCGGGACAGGGCTGAATCAGCCCCAGCATTTT.